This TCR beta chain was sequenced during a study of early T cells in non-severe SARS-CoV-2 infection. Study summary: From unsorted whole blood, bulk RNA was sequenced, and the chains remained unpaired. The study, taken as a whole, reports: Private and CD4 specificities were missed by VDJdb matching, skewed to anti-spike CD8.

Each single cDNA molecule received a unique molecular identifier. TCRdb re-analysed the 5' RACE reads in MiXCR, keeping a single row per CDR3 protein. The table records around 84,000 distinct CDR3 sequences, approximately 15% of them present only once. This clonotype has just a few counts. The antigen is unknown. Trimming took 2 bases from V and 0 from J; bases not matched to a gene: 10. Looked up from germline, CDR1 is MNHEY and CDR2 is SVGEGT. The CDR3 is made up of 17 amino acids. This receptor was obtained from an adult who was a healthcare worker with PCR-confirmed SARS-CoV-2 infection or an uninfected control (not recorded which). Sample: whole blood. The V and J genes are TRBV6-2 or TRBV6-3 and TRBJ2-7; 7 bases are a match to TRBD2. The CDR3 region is CASSYPTSATSSYEQYF. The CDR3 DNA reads TGTGCCAGCAGTTACCCCACTAGCGCCACCAGCTCCTACGAGCAGTACTTC.